These 22 T cell receptor beta chains originate from one sample sequenced in a study of shared clonotypes between healthy human individuals. Assay used: immunoSEQ multiplex PCR; TCRdb lists only in-frame clones, some missing. Altogether more than 1 million clones are present, approximately 78% being singletons, with the ten largest covering 0.5% to 0.6%. Sequenced material: memory CD4+ T cells from PBMCs. Subset given: CD45RA-negative fraction. These receptors all stem from a man between 18 and 29 years old in good health. Some clones in this sample may be carry-over from other donors' samples.

The chain joins TRBV5-1 to TRBJ1-4; 7 bases fit TRBD1. V was pared by 0 bases and J by 3 bases, with 8 bases of the junction left unmatched. CDR1 is SGHRS, CDR2 YFSETQ, per germline. This CDR3 is 17 amino acids long. In nucleotides, the CDR3 is TGCGCCAGCAGCTTGGCTCCCCGACAGGGATCTAATGAAAAACTGTTTTTT. Translation gives CASSLAPRQGSNEKLFF.

This clone has a single count. The V gene is TRBV7-3, the J gene TRBJ2-1; 12 bases map to TRBD2. After removal of 5 bases from V and 4 bases from J, the junction contained 6 bases not matched to a gene. This CDR3 has 16 amino acids. The germline V gene encodes CDR1 SGHTA and CDR2 FQGTGA. The CDR3 is CASSLLGLAGYNEQFF. For the CDR3, the DNA is TGTGCCAGCAGCCTGCTTGGACTAGCGGGATACAATGAGCAGTTCTTC.

This clone was picked up one time. The chain recombines TRBV5-1 with TRBJ2-3; D gene unclear. Looked up from germline, CDR1 is SGHRS and CDR2 is YFSETQ. V gave up 0 bases and J gave up 4 bases, with 12 bases separating them. This CDR3 is 15 amino acids long. The DNA for the CDR3 is TGCGCCAGCAGCTTGGGGTCTTCTGGGGCAGATACGCAGTATTTT. Protein: CASSLGSSGADTQYF. Variable domain in full (rest from reference TRBV5-1 and TRBJ2-3): KAGVTQTPRYLIKTRGQQVTLSCSPISGHRSVSWYQQTPGQGLQFLFEYFSETQRNKGNFPGRFSGRQFSNSRSEMNVSTLELGDSALYLCASSLGSSGADTQYFGPGTRLTVL.

V usage is TRBV28 and J usage is TRBJ2-7, with 9 bases aligning to TRBD1. The V gene end was trimmed by 6 bases and the J gene end by 2 bases; junction bases not matched to a gene: 8. Germline V gives CDR1 MDHEN, CDR2 SYDVKM. The CDR3 covers 15 residues. The CDR3 is CASSKDRGFPYEQYF. In DNA, the CDR3 is TGTGCCAGCAGCAAAGACAGGGGGTTTCCCTACGAGCAGTACTTC. Full variable domain (rest looked up from reference TRBV28 and TRBJ2-7): DVKVTQSSRYLVKRTGEKVFLECVQDMDHENMFWYRQDPGLGLRLIYFSYDVKMKEKGDIPEGYSVSREKKERFSLILESASTNQTSMYLCASSKDRGFPYEQYFGPGTRLTVT.

The chain joins TRBV10-3 to TRBJ2-1; D is uncertain. CDR1 is ENHRY, CDR2 SYGVKD, per germline. V lost 6 bases and J lost 5, with 17 bases in between. The CDR3 contains 15 residues. For the CDR3, the DNA is TGTGCCATCAGGGAATCCCCAGGAGTCAACAATGAGCAGTTCTTC. This encodes CAIRESPGVNNEQFF.

V is TRBV5-4 and J is TRBJ2-3; 8 bases match TRBD2. CDR3 length equals 18 residues. With 2 bases clipped from V and 2 bases from J, the junction kept 13 bases outside the gene matches. Germline CDR1 and CDR2: SGHNT and YYREEE (reference sequence). The CDR3, as DNA: TGTGCCAGCAGCTTAGGATCAATGACTAGCGCACTCACAGATACGCAGTATTTT. This translates into CASSLGSMTSALTDTQYF.

V and J are TRBV6-6 and TRBJ2-1; the match to TRBD1 covers 8 bases. Germline V gene lookup returns CDR1 MNHNY and CDR2 SVGAGI (reference sequence). Losses at the gene ends were 6 bases for V and 6 bases for J; bases not matched to a gene: 4. This CDR3 has 13 amino acids. The CDR3 is CASRGQGPNEQFF. CDR3 nucleotides: TGTGCCAGCAGAGGACAGGGACCCAATGAGCAGTTCTTC.

The chain recombines TRBV28 with TRBJ2-3; D remains unclear. Trimming took off 5 bases at V and 2 bases at J, with 5 bases between the two ends. The germline CDR1 and CDR2 sequences are MDHEN and SYDVKM. This CDR3 comprises 12 residues. Here the CDR3 DNA reads TGTGCCAGCAGTAAATCCACAGATACGCAGTATTTT. This gives the protein CASSKSTDTQYF.

This clone was seen more than once but under ten times. This chain connects TRBV5-4 to TRBJ2-3; maybe TRBD1 (5 bases). From germline, CDR1 is SGHNT and CDR2 YYREEE (reference sequence). The CDR3 length is 14 residues. The V and J ends lost 1 base and 5 bases respectively, with 11 bases between them. CDR3 DNA sequence: TGTGCCAGCAGCTTGTGGCAGGGCGAAGATACGCAGTATTTT. The encoded protein is CASSLWQGEDTQYF.

The CDR3 nucleotides read TGTGCCAGTTTTGCAGGGGACTATGGCTACACCTTC. It codes for CASFAGDYGYTF. V usage is TRBV6-5 and J usage is TRBJ1-2; a weak D match, TRBD1 (6 bases). The germline CDR1 and CDR2 sequences are MNHEY and SVGAGI. Trimming shortened V by 9 bases and J by 3 bases, and 11 bases separated the two germline ends. The CDR3 consists of 12 residues.

The V call is TRBV18, the J call TRBJ2-1; 8 nucleotides align to TRBD1. The germline V gene has CDR1 KGHSH and CDR2 LQKENI. V lost 0 bases, J lost 6 bases, and 4 bases stayed unmatched. The length of the CDR3 is 15 residues. This CDR3 reads CASSPPRTGTNEQFF. The CDR3 DNA reads TGTGCCAGCTCACCACCGCGGACAGGGACCAATGAGCAGTTCTTC.

This chain links TRBV9 with TRBJ1-2; no clear D gene. The CDR3 covers 15 residues. Germline V lookup: CDR1 SGDLS, CDR2 YYNGEE. Trimming shortened V by 4 bases and J by 2 bases, and 15 bases separated the two germline ends. CDR3 protein: CASSRTARENYGYTF. In DNA form, the CDR3 reads TGTGCCAGCAGCCGCACCGCGAGGGAGAACTATGGCTACACCTTC. Supplemented by reference TRBV9 and TRBJ1-2, the full variable domain reads DSGVTQTPKHLITATGQRVTLRCSPRSGDLSVYWYQQSLDQGLQFLIQYYNGEERAKGNILERFSAQQFPDLHSELNLSSLELGDSALYFCASSRTARENYGYTFGSGTRLTVV.

The rearrangement links TRBV5-8 to TRBJ2-1; D remains ambiguous. The V and J ends lost 1 base and 9 bases respectively, with 8 bases between them. The CDR3 covers 12 residues. The germline gives CDR1 SGHTS, CDR2 YDEGEE. The CDR3 loop is CASSLTRGEQFF. CDR3 DNA: TGTGCCAGCAGCTTGACCCGAGGTGAGCAGTTCTTC.

This clone was seen once. The chain joins TRBV5-1 to TRBJ2-5, with a tentative D call TRBD2 (6 bases). V was pared by 4 bases and J by 3 bases, with 22 bases between. The CDR3 contains 17 residues. The germline V gene has CDR1 SGHRS and CDR2 YFSETQ. CDR3 bases: TGCGCCAGCAGCCCGGGAGACACGGCAGGATCGGAAGAGACCCAGTACTTC. This encodes CASSPGDTAGSEETQYF.

The sample holds one count of this clone. The V and J genes are TRBV27 and TRBJ1-5; 7 nucleotides match TRBD1. Germline lookup yields CDR1 MNHEY and CDR2 SMNVEV (reference sequence). The CDR3 length is 14 residues. J gave up 4 bases and V 8 bases, and 8 bases lay outside the gene matches. CDR3 DNA: TGTGCCAGCCGCGCCTTACAGGGGAATCAGCCCCAGCATTTT. Protein product: CASRALQGNQPQHF.

The gene calls are TRBV7-3 and TRBJ1-1; weak D call: TRBD1 (5 bases). Trimming removed 5 bases from V and 1 base from J, with 8 bases in between. Germline V lookup: CDR1 SGHTA, CDR2 FQGTGA. The CDR3 extends over 13 amino acids. The CDR3 is CASSITGNTEAFF. The DNA for the CDR3 is TGTGCCAGCAGCATCACAGGGAACACTGAAGCTTTCTTT.

The rearrangement joins TRBV15 to TRBJ1-1; no reliable D call. Trimming stripped 4 bases from V and 6 bases from J, with 12 bases between. Germline CDR1 and CDR2: LNHNV and YYDKDF (reference sequence). The CDR3 covers 13 residues. The CDR3 region is CATSTPAGSEAFF. CDR3 sequence (DNA): TGTGCCACCAGCACGCCCGCGGGCTCTGAAGCTTTCTTT.

This chain connects TRBV28 to TRBJ2-5; the match to TRBD1 covers 10 bases. Germline CDR1 is MDHEN and CDR2 is SYDVKM. After removal of 4 bases from V and 5 bases from J, the junction contained 4 bases not matched to a gene. The CDR3 length is 14 residues. This CDR3 is CASSSTGGRETQYF. CDR3 coding DNA: TGTGCCAGCAGTTCGACAGGGGGCCGGGAGACCCAGTACTTC.

The genes are TRBV6-5 and TRBJ2-7, with unresolved D. The CDR3 runs to 15 residues. Per the germline V gene, CDR1 is MNHEY and CDR2 is SVGAGI. Between the trimmed V and J ends, which lost 5 bases and 0 bases, there was a span of 14 bases. CDR3 amino acids: CASSTQILGSYEQYF. DNA for the CDR3: TGTGCCAGCAGTACCCAGATTCTGGGCTCCTACGAGCAGTACTTC.

This chain connects TRBV7-3 to TRBJ2-1; 12 nucleotides line up with TRBD2. The CDR3 has 15 residues. With V trimmed by 5 bases and J by 6 bases, 5 bases remained unmatched. Germline V gene lookup returns CDR1 SGHTA and CDR2 FQGTGA. This CDR3 is CASSLGTSGSNEQFF. The CDR3 coding sequence is TGTGCCAGCAGCCTCGGGACTAGCGGGTCCAATGAGCAGTTCTTC.

This clone was picked up one time. The germline gene is not matched at one end of the junction; a read error may be the cause. The chain links TRBV5-1 to TRBJ1-2, with TRBD1 as a possible D gene (5 bases). The germline CDR1 and CDR2 sequences are SGHRS and YFSETQ. The CDR3 contains 13 residues. As DNA, the CDR3 is TGCGCCAGCAGCTCGTCAGGGCCGTATGACTACACCTTC. Translated, it gives CASSSSGPYDYTF. The complete variable domain, with remaining parts taken from reference TRBV5-1 and TRBJ1-2, reads KAGVTQTPRYLIKTRGQQVTLSCSPISGHRSVSWYQQTPGQGLQFLFEYFSETQRNKGNFPGRFSGRQFSNSRSEMNVSTLELGDSALYLCASSSSGPYDYTFGSGTRLTVV.

The V gene is TRBV19, the J gene TRBJ1-5; 7 nucleotides align to TRBD1. Per the germline V gene, CDR1 is LNHDA and CDR2 is SQIVND (reference sequence). CDR3 length: 15 residues. J was trimmed by 2 bases and V by 6 bases; bases with no gene match: 7. CDR3 sequence reads: CASSGTGAGNQPQHF. The CDR3 coding sequence is TGTGCCAGTAGCGGAACAGGGGCGGGCAATCAGCCCCAGCATTTT.